A selection of T cell receptor beta chains follows, all from one sample in a study of T cells in Graves' hyperthyroidism and ophthalmopathy. TCRdb recomputed calls from the multiplex PCR reads with MiXCR, one row per CDR3 protein. Here the sample spans 500,000 to 700,000 distinct CDR3 sequences, 16% being singletons. Sequencing was performed on blood. The origin of the receptors is a woman under 30 with Graves' hyperthyroidism. Both conserved end residues are part of each CDR3. The D gene is left open where the match is weak. Clone sizes are given selectively: once, few, many, or a class where the clone is expanded.

>many|TRBV11-3|TRBJ1-1|TRBD1
TGTGCCAGCAGCTTACGCCGGGACAGGGTCGATGACACTGAAGCTTTCTTT
CASSLRRDRVDDTEAFF
>NA|TRBV6-1|TRBJ2-2|TRBD2
TGTGCCAGCAGTAGGACTAGCAGGGGACTCGGGGACACCGGGGAGCTGTTTTTT
CASSRTSRGLGDTGELFF
>NA|TRBV29-1|TRBJ2-1|TRBD2
TGCAGCGTTGAACTTCCTAGCGGGAGCTATGAGCAGTTCTTC
CSVELPSGSYEQFF
>many|TRBV5-1|TRBJ2-3|TRBD2
TGCGCCAGCAGCAGACGACTAGCGGCTAGCACAGATACGCAGTATTTT
CASSRRLAASTDTQYF
>many|TRBV7-2|TRBJ2-1|TRBD2
TGTGCCAGCAGCTTAGCCAGACTAGCGGGAGGGGTCAATGAGCAGTTCTTC
CASSLARLAGGVNEQFF
>few|TRBV3-1|TRBJ2-1|NA
TGTGCCAGCAGACAACGATCTGGGACTGATCAGTTCTTC
CASRQRSGTDQFF
>few|TRBV4-1|TRBJ1-4|NA
TGCGCCAGCAGCCAAGAAAGGGATCGAACTAATGAAAAACTGTTTTTT
CASSQERDRTNEKLFF
>NA|TRBV18|TRBJ1-1|TRBD1
TGTGCCAGCTCGGACAGGGGGGTAATGAACACTGAAGCTTTCTTT
CASSDRGVMNTEAFF
>NA|TRBV5-1|TRBJ2-3|NA
TGCGCCAGCAGCTTTCGTCGTGGCGGGGCCAACACAGATACGCAGTATTTT
CASSFRRGGANTDTQYF
>many|TRBV12-3/TRBV12-4|TRBJ2-2|NA
TGTGCCACCTCCGGGACGATCAACACCGGGGAGCTGTTTTTT
CATSGTINTGELFF
>few|TRBV19|TRBJ2-2|TRBD1
TGTGCCAGTAGCCTTAAGGGGACAGGGCCCGGGGAGCTGTTTTTT
CASSLKGTGPGELFF
>NA|TRBV18|TRBJ2-5|TRBD1
TGTGCCAGCTCACCAAGCGGACAGGGAGAGACCCAGTACTTC
CASSPSGQGETQYF
>many|TRBV20-1|TRBJ1-1|TRBD1
TGCAGTGCGCACCGACAGGGGGCGTGGAACACTGAAGCTTTCTTT
CSAHRQGAWNTEAFF
>few|TRBV6-1|TRBJ1-2|NA
TGTGCCAGCAGTGAAACACCCCCCGGAGACCTTTATGGCTACACCTTC
CASSETPPGDLYGYTF
>many|TRBV6-1|TRBJ2-1|NA
TGTGCCATTGCACAGGGTCCGCCTTCCTACAATGAGCAGTTCTTC
CAIAQGPPSYNEQFF
>NA|TRBV5-6|TRBJ2-5|NA
TGTGCCGGCAGCTTGGAACTCGGGGAGACCCAGTACTTC
CAGSLELGETQYF
>many|TRBV12-3/TRBV12-4|TRBJ1-1|NA
TGTGCCAGCAGTCTGACAGAGACGAACACTGAAGCTTTCTTT
CASSLTETNTEAFF
>many|TRBV19|TRBJ1-3|NA
TGTGCCAGTAGTCCGCGAATCAGCTCTGGAAACACCATATATTTT
CASSPRISSGNTIYF
>NA|TRBV6-1|TRBJ1-2|NA
TGTGCCAGCAGTCCCTACAGGCTCTATAACTATGGCTACACCTTC
CASSPYRLYNYGYTF
>many|TRBV7-2|TRBJ1-6|NA
TGTGCCAGCAGCTTAGTCGCCTCGGGGGGCGTAAATTCACCCCTCCACTTT
CASSLVASGGVNSPLHF
>NA|TRBV6-1|TRBJ2-3|NA
TGTGCCAGCCCCGACACCACAGATACGCAGTATTTT
CASPDTTDTQYF
>NA|TRBV7-6|TRBJ2-1|TRBD1
TGTGCCAGCAGCCTAGGACAGGTGGACAATGAGCAGTTCTTC
CASSLGQVDNEQFF
>NA|TRBV7-2|TRBJ2-1|NA
TGTGCCAGCAGTTACAGCCTGGGATCCTACAATGAGCAGTTCTTC
CASSYSLGSYNEQFF
>few|TRBV5-4|TRBJ2-5|TRBD1
TGTGCCAGCAGCCCTGGTGCCCCCCGGACAGGGGGCCGGGAGACCCAGTACTTC
CASSPGAPRTGGRETQYF
>many|TRBV28|TRBJ1-5|TRBD1
TGTGCCAGCAGCAACATTCCCGGACAGGGGGCTGGGAATCAGCCCCAGCATTTT
CASSNIPGQGAGNQPQHF
>many|TRBV7-3|TRBJ1-1|NA
TGTGCCAGCAGCTTCAGCGCGAACACTGAAGCTTTCTTT
CASSFSANTEAFF
>NA|TRBV10-3|TRBJ2-3|NA
TGTGCCACCTCATCGGGACAATACACAGATACGCAGTATTTT
CATSSGQYTDTQYF
>few|TRBV4-1|TRBJ2-5|NA
TGCGCCAGCAGCCAGGGAGACAGCACGCGGGAGACCCAGTACTTC
CASSQGDSTRETQYF
>NA|TRBV7-2|TRBJ1-4|NA
TGTGCCAGCAGCCCTCAGCGGGGAGAGGAAAAACTGTTTTTT
CASSPQRGEEKLFF
>NA|TRBV5-1|TRBJ1-4|NA
TGCGCCAGCAGCTTGGACGTTAAGAGTGAAAAACTGTTTTTT
CASSLDVKSEKLFF
>NA|TRBV24-1|TRBJ2-7|NA
TGTGCCACCAGGGACAGTGGTGGGGGGCAGTACTTC
CATRDSGGGQYF
>NA|TRBV6-1|TRBJ2-5|NA
TGTGCCAGCTGTCATAAGGAGACCCAGTACTTC
CASCHKETQYF
>few|TRBV6-1|TRBJ1-6|TRBD1
TGTGCCAGCAGCCATCGACAGGGGGTGGATAATTCACCCCTCCACTTT
CASSHRQGVDNSPLHF
>many|TRBV5-1|TRBJ2-2|NA
TGTGCCAGCAGTCTGGCGGGGACCGGGGAGCTGTTTTTT
CASSLAGTGELFF
>NA|TRBV11-3|TRBJ1-1|TRBD1
TGTGCCAGCAGCTACGACCCAGGGGGCACTGAAGCTTTCTTT
CASSYDPGGTEAFF
>few|TRBV10-2|TRBJ2-5|NA
TGCGCCAGTAAATCCATAGGGTTGAAAGAGACCCAGTACTTC
CASKSIGLKETQYF
>few|TRBV3-1|TRBJ2-7|NA
TGTGCCAGCAGCCAAGATCGCGGGGTTTTAAGGGCCGCCTACGAGCAGTACTTC
CASSQDRGVLRAAYEQYF
>many|TRBV5-8|TRBJ2-5|TRBD1
TGTGCCAGCAGCTTGGGACAGGGCCTTACTATGGAGACCCAGTACTTC
CASSLGQGLTMETQYF
>NA|TRBV3-1|TRBJ2-4|TRBD1
TGTGCCAGCAGCCAAGGTTCGGGGACAGGGACAAACATTCAGTACTTC
CASSQGSGTGTNIQYF
>many|TRBV20-1|TRBJ2-7|NA
TGCAGTGCTAGATACCCCACAGGAGACCACTACGAGCAGTACTTC
CSARYPTGDHYEQYF
>NA|TRBV19|TRBJ1-1|TRBD1
TGTGCCAGTAGACGACAGGGTTCGGGCACTGAAGCTTTCTTT
CASRRQGSGTEAFF